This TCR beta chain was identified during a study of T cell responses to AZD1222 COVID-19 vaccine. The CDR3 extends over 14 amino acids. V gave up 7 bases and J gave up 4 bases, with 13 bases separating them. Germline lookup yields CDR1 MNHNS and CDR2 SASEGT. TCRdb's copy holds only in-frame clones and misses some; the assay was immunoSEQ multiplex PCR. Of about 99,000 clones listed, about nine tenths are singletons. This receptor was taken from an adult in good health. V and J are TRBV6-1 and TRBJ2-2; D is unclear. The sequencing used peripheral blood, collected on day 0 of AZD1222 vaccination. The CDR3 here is CASKRPPGTGELFF. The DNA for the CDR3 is TGTGCCAGCAAGAGACCCCCGGGCACCGGGGAGCTGTTTTTT.